This paragraph covers one T cell receptor beta chain sequence. Its antigen is not identified. The authors produced TCR alpha and TCR beta cDNA libraries with sample barcodes and UMIs by 5'RACE using constant-segment primers. One entry per CDR3 protein results from TCRdb running MiXCR on the 5' RACE reads. The profile shows some 350,000 distinct CDR3 sequences, roughly 15% of them singletons. The source of the sample is a study of T-cell memory formation after mild COVID-19. This CDR3 has 17 amino acids. Germline CDR1 reads MNHEY; CDR2 reads SMNVEV (reference sequence). The V end was cut by 6 bases, the J end by 0 bases, with 17 bases between. Study results and caveats: Later expanders leaned CD4+, whereas day 15 to 85 contracting clones were balanced CD4/CD8. Cross-reactive memory apparently joined, as some responding clones appeared in pre-infection memory. Contracting clones localized mainly to CM and EM when CD4+ and mainly to EMRA when CD8+.

This rearrangement joins TRBV27 to TRBJ2-2; TRBD1 might be the D (5 bases). The receptor was isolated from a young man who had mild COVID-19 (a few samples of this study predate the infection). Cell type and time point are not known. The sample consisted of PBMCs or a T cell subset sorted from them (not recorded which). CDR3 sequence reads: CASSPRYARANTGELFF. For the CDR3, the DNA is TGTGCCAGCAGCCCGAGATATGCCAGGGCGAACACCGGGGAGCTGTTTTTT.